This passage covers 12 T cell receptor beta chains from one sample sequenced in a study of blood T cell repertoires in COVID-19. Sequencing used immunoSEQ multiplex PCR; TCRdb keeps in-frame clones, though not all of them. The repertoire holds over 100,000 clones, with approximately 82% as singletons. Sequences were obtained from peripheral blood. All receptors come from a man in his sixties with active or convalescent COVID-19.

The V and J genes are TRBV28 and TRBJ1-2, with D uncertain. This CDR3 has 14 amino acids. In germline, CDR1 is MDHEN, CDR2 SYDVKM. V lost 10 bases, J lost 2 bases, and 17 bases lay in between. CDR3 coding DNA: TGTGCCACCTCGGATTTCCGGGTAAACTATGGCTACACCTTC. This translates into CATSDFRVNYGYTF.

The chain recombines TRBV3-1 (or the pseudogene TRBV3-2) with TRBJ1-3; no firm D call. The ends were cut back, 2 bases at V and 9 bases at J, with 11 bases in the middle. The CDR3 length is 13 residues. In germline, CDR1 is LGHDT, CDR2 YNNKEL (reference sequence). CDR3 in DNA: TGTGCCAGCAGCCAACCCTGGGCCGGCACCATATATTTT. Amino acids: CASSQPWAGTIYF.

The chain has TRBV24-1 and TRBJ1-1; no clear D gene. Per the germline V gene, CDR1 is KGHDR and CDR2 is SFDVKD. The CDR3 is made up of 12 amino acids. Trimming shortened V by 3 bases and J by 9 bases, and 10 bases separated the two germline ends. The CDR3 is CATSDPTRKAFF. The DNA for the CDR3 is TGTGCCACCAGTGATCCCACCAGGAAAGCTTTCTTT.

The V gene is TRBV10-1, the J gene TRBJ2-7, with 8 bases fitting TRBD2. CDR3 size: 13 residues. In germline, CDR1 is WNHNN, CDR2 SYGVQD (reference sequence). V was clipped by 8 bases and J by 6 bases; unmatched bases: 9. This CDR3 reads CASAGLERFEQYV. The CDR3 DNA is TGCGCCAGCGCGGGACTAGAAAGGTTCGAGCAGTACGTC.

The chain employs TRBV9 and TRBJ1-6; D is possibly TRBD1 (5 bases). Germline lookup yields CDR1 SGDLS and CDR2 YYNGEE. V gave up 3 bases and J gave up 14 bases, with 15 bases separating them. The CDR3 length is 13 residues. As DNA, the CDR3 is TGTGCCAGCAGCGAGAACACAGGCAGCACCCTCCACTTT. Translated: CASSENTGSTLHF. The variable domain in full, with the rest retrieved from reference TRBV9 and TRBJ1-6, is DSGVTQTPKHLITATGQRVTLRCSPRSGDLSVYWYQQSLDQGLQFLIQYYNGEERAKGNILERFSAQQFPDLHSELNLSSLELGDSALYFCASSENTGSTLHFGNGTRLTVT.

V and J are TRBV4-3 and TRBJ2-5, with a tentative D call TRBD2 (6 bases). The CDR3 consists of 15 residues. Germline CDR1 LGHNA, CDR2 YSLEER. The ends were cut back, 0 bases at V and 5 bases at J, with 13 bases in the middle. The CDR3 spells CASSQDQASVETQYF. DNA for the CDR3: TGCGCCAGCAGCCAAGATCAGGCTAGCGTGGAGACCCAGTACTTC.

The chain has TRBV28 and TRBJ1-2; D gene ambiguous. V lost 2 bases and J 7 bases, leaving 11 bases between the germline ends. The V gene's germline CDR1 is MDHEN and CDR2 SYDVKM. The CDR3 sequence is 13 residues long. The CDR3 reads CASSLPLGGGYTF. CDR3 sequence (DNA): TGTGCCAGCAGTTTACCCTTAGGAGGTGGCTACACCTTC.

The chain couples TRBV9 to TRBJ2-1; TRBD2 matches at 10 bases. J gave up 2 bases and V 1 base, and 3 bases lay outside the gene matches. The CDR3 spans 16 residues. Germline CDR1 is SGDLS and CDR2 is YYNGEE. The CDR3 sequence: CASSVSGRATYNEQFF. As DNA, the CDR3 is TGTGCCAGCAGCGTAAGCGGGAGGGCCACCTACAATGAGCAGTTCTTC.

The chain has TRBV3-1 (or the pseudogene TRBV3-2) and TRBJ2-7; maybe TRBD2 (6 bases). Trimming took off 4 bases at V and 0 bases at J, with 13 bases between the two ends. Germline-derived CDR1 and CDR2 are LGHDT and YNNKEL (reference sequence). There are 15 residues in the CDR3. The CDR3 reads CASSRAGINSYEQYF. In DNA form, the CDR3 reads TGTGCCAGCAGCCGAGCGGGCATAAACTCCTACGAGCAGTACTTC.

This clone came up many times. V usage is TRBV6-4 and J usage is TRBJ1-2; 7 nucleotides match TRBD1. CDR3 length: 20 amino acids. The J segment lost 2 bases and the V segment lost 6 bases, leaving 24 bases of the junction unmatched. Germline-derived CDR1 and CDR2 are MRHNA and SNTAGT. The CDR3 loop reads CASREGGKGYEAVVNYGYTF. The CDR3 region has the DNA TGTGCCAGCAGAGAAGGGGGCAAAGGTTACGAGGCTGTTGTGAACTATGGCTACACCTTC.

The rearrangement uses TRBV10-2 and TRBJ2-7; 9 bases map to TRBD2. Germline trimming cut 5 bases from V and 3 bases from J; bases unmatched to any gene: 2. The CDR3 is 13 amino acids. Germline CDR1 and CDR2: WSHSY and SAAADI. DNA for the CDR3: TGCGCCAGCAGTATAGCGGGAGACTACGAGCAGTACGTC. It codes for CASSIAGDYEQYV.

The chain has TRBV9 and TRBJ2-7; 7 bases are a match to TRBD1. The CDR3 loop spans 14 amino acids. In germline, CDR1 is SGDLS, CDR2 YYNGEE. V was pared by 4 bases and J by 1 base, with 5 bases of the junction left unmatched. The CDR3 DNA follows: TGTGCCAGCAGCCCAAGGGACAGTTCCTACGAGCAGTACTTC. This sequence encodes CASSPRDSSYEQYF.